This T cell receptor beta chain is drawn from a study of T cells expressing NK-cell markers. Synthesis of TCR beta cDNA relied on 5'RACE template switching carrying UMIs. TCRdb reprocessed the 5' RACE reads, keeping one entry per CDR3 protein, no DNA. Its table records 160,000 or so distinct CDR3 sequences. Comment on this clonotype: Its antigen is still unknown.

The study's findings and limits: NKG2C+ dominant clonotypes from over five donors made up roughly 1.0-7.5% of CD8+ T cells.

The sample taken for sequencing was blood T cells: a sorted CD56 or NKG2C T cell subset, CD4+ or CD8+ T cells, or bulk PBMC T cells (not recorded which). The source of this sequence is a woman between 18 and 70 years old in good health.

CDR3 region: CASSQDYRVPTLHF. V usage is TRBV7-2 and J usage is TRBJ1-6; TCRdb outputs TRBD1, but without DNA this stays unchecked. The CDR3 loop spans 14 amino acids. In germline, CDR1 is SGHTA, CDR2 FQGNSA.